This record looks at one T cell receptor (beta chain) sequence and its context. RNA totalling about 0.5 to 1 ug underwent reverse transcription with random hexamers. Each CDR3 protein is one row after TCRdb ran MiXCR on the immunoSEQ multiplex PCR reads. The sample comprises around 280,000 distinct CDR3 sequences, 85% of which are singletons, and 0.11% rests with the top ten. The data derive from a study of CD8 T cells in Susac syndrome. High-throughput TCR beta sequencing covered peripheral CD8+ and CD4+ T cells. The CDR3 totals 14 residues. CDR1 and CDR2 (germline): GTSNPN, SVGIG (reference sequence). V was trimmed by 2 bases and J by 5 bases, leaving 16 bases between them.

Specimen: CD8+ T cells from PBMCs. The clonotype comes from a human donor with multiple sclerosis. J is TRBJ2-7 and V is TRBV30; perhaps TRBD1 as D (5 bases). The chain's CDR3 is CAWSYDSLANEQYF. The CDR3 DNA sequence: TGTGCCTGGAGTTACGACAGCCTGGCCAACGAGCAGTACTTC.